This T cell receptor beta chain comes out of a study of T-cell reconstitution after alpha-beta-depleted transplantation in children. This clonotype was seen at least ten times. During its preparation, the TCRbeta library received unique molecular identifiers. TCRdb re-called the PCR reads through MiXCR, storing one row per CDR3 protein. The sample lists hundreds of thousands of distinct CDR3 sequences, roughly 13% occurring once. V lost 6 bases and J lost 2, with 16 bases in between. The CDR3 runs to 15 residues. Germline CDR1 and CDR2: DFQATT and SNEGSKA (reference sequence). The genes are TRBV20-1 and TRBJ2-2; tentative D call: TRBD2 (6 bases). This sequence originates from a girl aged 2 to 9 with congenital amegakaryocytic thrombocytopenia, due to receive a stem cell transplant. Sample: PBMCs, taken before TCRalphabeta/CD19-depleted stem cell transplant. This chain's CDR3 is CSALGPSVNTGELFF. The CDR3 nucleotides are TGCAGTGCCCTCGGGCCTAGCGTAAACACCGGGGAGCTGTTTTTT.